The following is a T cell receptor (beta chain) sequence with its context. Its antigen remains unidentified. The data derive from a study of cytomegalovirus exposure and HLA in healthy donors. This CDR3 contains 15 residues. In germline, CDR1 is ENHRY, CDR2 SYGVKD. V was pared by 5 bases and J by 5 bases, with 6 bases of the junction left unmatched. Findings and limits, study-wide: An analysis that came later showed most CMV-associated TCR beta chains appearing HLA-restricted.

Primers: 60 Vbeta forward and 13 Jbeta reverse. Sequenced by immunoSEQ multiplex PCR; TCRdb stores in-frame clones only, minus some. The sample lists about 240,000 clones, over 70% occurring once. The sequence was collected from a woman aged 55-69 years in good health and CMV-seropositive. The rearrangement joins TRBV10-3 to TRBJ1-4; 9 bases map to TRBD1. The sample consisted of PBMCs. The CDR3 is CAISWDRDGNEKLFF. CDR3 bases: TGTGCCATCAGTTGGGACAGGGATGGGAATGAAAAACTGTTTTTT.